Described below is a single T cell receptor beta chain sequence and its context. Its target is not known. These data originate in a study of CD4 T cells in relation to SARS-CoV-2 and coronaviruses. About the study: PBMCs were cultured with antigen for roughly 10 days before TCR beta sequencing.

The unexposed donors gave CD4+ T cells in about 2010-2019, prior to COVID-19. Isolation of CD4+ T cells took place after nine to ten days in culture. Sequenced by immunoSEQ multiplex PCR; TCRdb stores in-frame clones only, minus some. The sample has 27,000 or so clones, about 80% seen once. The CDR3 consists of 15 residues. Trimming took 2 bases from V and 3 from J; bases not matched to a gene: 4. CDR1 MGHDK and CDR2 SYGVNS come from the germline V gene. The sequence derives from a human donor in good health. V and J are TRBV25-1 and TRBJ2-3, with 8 bases that match TRBD2. The specimen was CD4+ T cells from PBMCs, cultured in vitro. CDR3 DNA sequence: TGTGCCAGCAGTGAAACACTAGCGGATACAGATACGCAGTATTTT. It encodes CASSETLADTDTQYF.